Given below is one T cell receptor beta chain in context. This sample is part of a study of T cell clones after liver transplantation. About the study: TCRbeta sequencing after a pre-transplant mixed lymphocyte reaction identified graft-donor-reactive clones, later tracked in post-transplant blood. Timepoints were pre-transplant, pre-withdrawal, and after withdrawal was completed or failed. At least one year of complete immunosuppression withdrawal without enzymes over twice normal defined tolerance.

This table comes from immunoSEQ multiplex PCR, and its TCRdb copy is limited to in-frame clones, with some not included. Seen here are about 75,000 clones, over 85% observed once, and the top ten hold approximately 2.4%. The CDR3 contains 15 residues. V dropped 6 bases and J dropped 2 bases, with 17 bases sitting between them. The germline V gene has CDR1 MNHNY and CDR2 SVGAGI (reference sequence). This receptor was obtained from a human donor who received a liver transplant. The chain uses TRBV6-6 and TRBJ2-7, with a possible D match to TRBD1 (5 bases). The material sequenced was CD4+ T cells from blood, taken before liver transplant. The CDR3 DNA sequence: TGTGCCAGCAGGTCAGGGTTCGGATCTACCTACGAGCAGTACTTC. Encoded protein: CASRSGFGSTYEQYF.